This TCR beta chain originates from a study of T cells in Graves' hyperthyroidism and ophthalmopathy. Study-level points and caveats: Prediction of ophthalmopathy progression came a median about 6 months pre-onset.

The V gene's germline CDR1 is MNHNS and CDR2 SASEGT. The CDR3 extends over 15 amino acids. V gave up 2 bases and J gave up 0 bases, with 7 bases separating them. On this clonotype: Its antigen is unidentified. A much larger clone lies one base from this, so it may be a read error.

The source material, RNA transcripts, was used to amplify TCR beta CDR3 regions. HTBI primers were employed in a first-round RT-PCR of the TCR CDR3. TCRdb called the multiplex PCR reads again in MiXCR, with one record for every CDR3 protein. The sample yields around 540,000 distinct CDR3 sequences, around 16% seen once. The cohort's ophthalmopathy patients, a group with duration under 3 months, had a Clinical Activity Score of at least 3 and a NOSPECS grade of at least 4. Patients with uncontrolled infections, other autoimmune diseases, pregnancy or lactation were excluded. The chain employs TRBV6-1 and TRBJ2-2; no definite D call. The TCR sequence derives from a woman under 40 with Graves' ophthalmopathy. Sequencing input: blood. The CDR3 reads CASSEHSTNTGELFF. DNA for the CDR3: TGTGCCAGCAGTGAACACAGTACGAACACCGGGGAGCTGTTTTTT.